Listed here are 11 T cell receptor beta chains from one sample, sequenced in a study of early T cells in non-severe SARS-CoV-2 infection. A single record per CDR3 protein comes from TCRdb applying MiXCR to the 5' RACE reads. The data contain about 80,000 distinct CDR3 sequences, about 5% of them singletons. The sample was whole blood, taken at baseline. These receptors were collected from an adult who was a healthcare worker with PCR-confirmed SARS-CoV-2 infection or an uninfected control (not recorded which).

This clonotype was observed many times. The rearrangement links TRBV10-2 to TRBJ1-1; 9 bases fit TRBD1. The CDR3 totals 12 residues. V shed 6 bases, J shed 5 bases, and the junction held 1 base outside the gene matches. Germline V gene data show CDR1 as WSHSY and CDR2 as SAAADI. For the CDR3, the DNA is TGCGCCAGCAGAGACAGGGGGACTGAAGCTTTCTTT. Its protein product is CASRDRGTEAFF.

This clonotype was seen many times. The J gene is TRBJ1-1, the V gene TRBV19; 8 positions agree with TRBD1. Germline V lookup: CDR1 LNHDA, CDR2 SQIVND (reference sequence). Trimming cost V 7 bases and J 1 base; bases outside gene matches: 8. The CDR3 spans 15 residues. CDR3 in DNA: TGTGCCAGTACCGTGACAGGGGTAACGAACACTGAAGCTTTCTTT. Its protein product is CASTVTGVTNTEAFF.

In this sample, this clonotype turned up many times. CDR3: CASSLLGEAFF. The CDR3 DNA follows: TGTGCCAGCAGTTTATTGGGGGAGGCTTTCTTT. V and J are TRBV12-3 or TRBV12-4 and TRBJ1-1, with D tentatively TRBD1 (5 bases). Trimming removed 2 bases from V and 11 bases from J, with 9 bases in between. CDR3 length: 11 residues.

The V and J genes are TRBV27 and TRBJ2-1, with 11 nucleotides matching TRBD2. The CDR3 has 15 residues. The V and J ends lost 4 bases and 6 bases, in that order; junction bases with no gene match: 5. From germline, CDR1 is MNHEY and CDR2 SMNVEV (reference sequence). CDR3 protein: CASSSSGRRVNEQFF. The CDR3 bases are TGTGCCAGCAGTTCTAGCGGGAGGAGAGTCAATGAGCAGTTCTTC.

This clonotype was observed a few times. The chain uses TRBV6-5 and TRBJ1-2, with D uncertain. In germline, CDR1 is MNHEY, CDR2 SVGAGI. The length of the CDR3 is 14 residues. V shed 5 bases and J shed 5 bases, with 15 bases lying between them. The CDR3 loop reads CASSTKSVVYGYTF. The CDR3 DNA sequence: TGTGCCAGCAGTACGAAGTCGGTCGTGTATGGCTACACCTTC.

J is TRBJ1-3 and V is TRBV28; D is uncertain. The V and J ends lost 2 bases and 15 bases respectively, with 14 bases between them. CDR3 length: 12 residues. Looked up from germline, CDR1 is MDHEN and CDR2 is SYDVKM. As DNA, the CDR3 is TGTGCCAGCAGTTTAGAAGCTAAAAAGACATATTTT. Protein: CASSLEAKKTYF.

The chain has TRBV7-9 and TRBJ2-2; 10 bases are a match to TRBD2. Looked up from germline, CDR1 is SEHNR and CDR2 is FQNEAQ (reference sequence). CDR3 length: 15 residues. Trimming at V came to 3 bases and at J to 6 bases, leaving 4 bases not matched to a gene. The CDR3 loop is CASSFSTSGPGELFF. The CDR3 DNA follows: TGTGCCAGCAGCTTTTCGACTAGCGGGCCCGGGGAGCTGTTTTTT.

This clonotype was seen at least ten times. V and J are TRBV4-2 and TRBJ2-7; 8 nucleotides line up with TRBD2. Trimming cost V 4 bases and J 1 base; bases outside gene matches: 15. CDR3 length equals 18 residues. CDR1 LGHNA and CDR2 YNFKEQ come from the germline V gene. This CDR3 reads CASSLERGKKTVSYEQYF. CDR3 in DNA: TGTGCCAGCAGCCTCGAGCGGGGGAAGAAGACGGTATCCTACGAGCAGTACTTC.

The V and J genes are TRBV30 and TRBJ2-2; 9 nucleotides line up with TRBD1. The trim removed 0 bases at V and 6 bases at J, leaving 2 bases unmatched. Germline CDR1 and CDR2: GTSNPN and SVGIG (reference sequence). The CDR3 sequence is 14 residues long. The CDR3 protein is CAWSVQGASGELFF. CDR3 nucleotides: TGTGCCTGGAGTGTACAGGGGGCTTCCGGGGAGCTGTTTTTT.

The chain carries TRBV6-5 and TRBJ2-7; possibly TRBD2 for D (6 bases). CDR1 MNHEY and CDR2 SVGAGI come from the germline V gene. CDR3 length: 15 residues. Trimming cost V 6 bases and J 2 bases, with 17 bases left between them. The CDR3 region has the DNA TGTGCCAGCAGACCCTCGTGGGAGGCCCCCTACGAGCAGTACTTC. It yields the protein CASRPSWEAPYEQYF.

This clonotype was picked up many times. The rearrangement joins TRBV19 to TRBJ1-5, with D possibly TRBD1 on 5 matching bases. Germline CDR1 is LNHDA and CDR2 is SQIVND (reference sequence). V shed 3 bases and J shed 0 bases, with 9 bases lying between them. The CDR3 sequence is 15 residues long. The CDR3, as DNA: TGTGCCAGTAGTATTTCCAGGGATAGCAATCAGCCCCAGCATTTT. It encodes CASSISRDSNQPQHF. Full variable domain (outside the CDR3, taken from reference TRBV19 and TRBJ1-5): DGGITQSPKYLFRKEGQNVTLSCEQNLNHDAMYWYRQDPGQGLRLIYYSQIVNDFQKGDIAEGYSVSREKKESFPLTVTSAQKNPTAFYLCASSISRDSNQPQHFGDGTRLSIL.